Listed here are 5 T cell receptor beta chains from one sample, sequenced in a study of T cells after yellow fever vaccination. TCRdb re-called the 5' RACE reads through MiXCR, storing one row per CDR3 protein. This sample yields about 320,000 distinct CDR3 sequences, of which roughly 4.3% are seen a single time; just under 20% belongs to the top ten. The sample consisted of PBMCs, taken 15 days after the yellow fever booster vaccination. These receptors were taken from a man younger than 30 who received the YFV17D yellow fever vaccine.

This clonotype was detected many times. The chain couples TRBV5-1 to TRBJ2-3, with 11 bases matching TRBD2. V shed 3 bases, J shed 3 bases, and the junction held 3 bases outside the gene matches. CDR3 length: 15 amino acids. The germline CDR1 and CDR2 sequences are SGHRS and YFSETQ. CDR3 amino acids: CASSSLAGGTDTQYF. DNA of the CDR3: TGCGCCAGCAGCTCCCTAGCGGGGGGAACAGATACGCAGTATTTT.

Ten or more counts support this clonotype. CDR3 DNA sequence: TGTGCCAGCAGCTTAGAGGCTAACACTGAAGCTTTCTTT. Amino acids: CASSLEANTEAFF. This chain links TRBV7-9 with TRBJ1-1; D is undetermined. Trimming took 1 base from V and 2 from J, leaving 5 bases between them. The CDR3 consists of 13 residues. CDR1 SEHNR and CDR2 FQNEAQ come from the germline V gene (reference sequence).

Ten or more counts support this clonotype. The CDR3 DNA sequence: TGTGCCAGCAGCTTCAAGGGGTTTAGCACAGATACGCAGTATTTT. Residues: CASSFKGFSTDTQYF. The chain has TRBV7-2 and TRBJ2-3; tentative D call: TRBD1 (5 bases). V lost 3 bases and J 0 bases, leaving 10 bases between the germline ends. The CDR3 runs to 15 residues. Germline assignment: CDR1 SGHTA and CDR2 FQGNSA.

The V and J genes are TRBV28 and TRBJ2-7; 7 bases are shared with TRBD1. Germline V lookup: CDR1 MDHEN, CDR2 SYDVKM. The trim removed 5 bases at V and 2 bases at J, leaving 3 bases unmatched. The CDR3 contains 13 residues. The CDR3 DNA reads TGTGCCAGCAGTATCGGACAGGCCTACGAGCAGTACGTC. It encodes CASSIGQAYEQYV.

The table lists this clonotype with many counts. CDR3 DNA sequence: TGTGCCACCAGTGATTCCCATGGGCCCCAGCATTTT. It yields the protein CATSDSHGPQHF. The chain is built from TRBV24-1 and TRBJ1-5, with D unclear. In germline, CDR1 is KGHDR, CDR2 SFDVKD. Trimming stripped 2 bases from V and 9 bases from J, with 7 bases between. The CDR3 extends over 12 amino acids.